A single sample is the source of the 24 T cell receptor beta chains below, sequenced in a study of blood T cell repertoires in COVID-19. Assay: immunoSEQ multiplex PCR; the TCRdb copy retains only in-frame clones and omits some. Of roughly 250,000 clones in the sample, around 89% were seen once. The sample comprised peripheral blood. The receptors stem from a woman aged 40 to 55 with acute or convalescent COVID-19.

The rearrangement uses TRBV7-8 and TRBJ2-5; TRBD2 agrees at 9 bases. Germline-derived CDR1 and CDR2 are SGHVS and FQNEAQ. The CDR3 runs 16 residues. V shed 1 base, J shed 5 bases, and the junction held 8 bases outside the gene matches. In nucleotides, the CDR3 is TGTGCCAGCAGCTTAGTAACAGCGGGGGGACGGGAGACCCAGTACTTC. Translation: CASSLVTAGGRETQYF.

Turning to this clone: Other DNA sequences within the sample encode an identical CDR3. The chain combines TRBV9 with TRBJ1-4; 9 bases are a match to TRBD1. Per germline, CDR1 SGDLS and CDR2 YYNGEE. This CDR3 has 15 amino acids. With 2 bases clipped from V and 2 bases from J, the junction kept 1 base outside the gene matches. CDR3 residues: CASSVTGGTNEKLFF. Here the CDR3 DNA reads TGTGCCAGCAGCGTCACAGGGGGCACTAATGAAAAACTGTTTTTT. Combining the CDR3 with reference TRBV9 and TRBJ1-4 gives the whole variable domain DSGVTQTPKHLITATGQRVTLRCSPRSGDLSVYWYQQSLDQGLQFLIQYYNGEERAKGNILERFSAQQFPDLHSELNLSSLELGDSALYFCASSVTGGTNEKLFFGSGTQLSVL.

This chain links TRBV7-2 with TRBJ1-1; a weak D match, TRBD1 (6 bases). The germline V gene encodes CDR1 SGHTA and CDR2 FQGNSA. This CDR3 has 12 residues. V dropped 1 base and J dropped 10 bases, with 10 bases sitting between them. CDR3 nucleotides: TGTGCCAGCAGCTTAGTGCTACAGGGAGCTTTCTTT. Its protein product is CASSLVLQGAFF.

J is TRBJ1-6 and V is TRBV5-1, with D possibly TRBD1 on 6 matching bases. Trimming cost V 3 bases and J 7 bases, with 11 bases left between them. CDR3 length equals 14 residues. In germline, CDR1 is SGHRS, CDR2 YFSETQ. CDR3 amino acids: CASSSTGPNSPLHF. CDR3 nucleotide sequence: TGCGCCAGCAGCTCGACAGGCCCCAATTCACCCCTCCACTTT.

The CDR3 DNA sequence: TGTGCCAGCAGTTTATATACGGGGGGCGGGGGTTTAAAGACAGATACGCAGTATTTT. Protein product: CASSLYTGGGGLKTDTQYF. The chain employs TRBV27 and TRBJ2-3; a weak D match, TRBD2 (7 bases). The CDR3 consists of 19 residues. Germline V gene sequence: CDR1 MNHEY, CDR2 SMNVEV (reference sequence). V was cut by 1 base and J by 3 bases, with 23 bases left in between.

The CDR3: CASMPGPGGYTF. CDR3 in DNA: TGTGCCAGCATGCCTGGACCGGGGGGCTACACCTTC. This chain connects TRBV5-6 to TRBJ1-2; D is undetermined. The germline V gene has CDR1 SGHDT and CDR2 YYEEEE. V lost 6 bases to trimming and J lost 8 bases, with 14 bases between them. The CDR3 is 12 amino acids.

The chain joins TRBV6-2 or TRBV6-3 to TRBJ1-5, with 10 bases matching TRBD1. The CDR3 has 16 residues. In germline, CDR1 is MNHEY, CDR2 SVGEGT. The junction had 6 bases not matched to a gene; V was cut back by 2 bases and J by 5 bases. This CDR3 reads CASSYPGDRGDQPQHF. The CDR3 region has the DNA TGTGCCAGCAGTTACCCAGGGGACAGGGGCGATCAGCCCCAGCATTTT.

The rearrangement joins TRBV10-1 to TRBJ1-3; D call uncertain. Germline loops: CDR1 WNHNN, CDR2 SYGVQD (reference sequence). The CDR3 spans 15 residues. V was clipped by 3 bases and J by 4 bases, with 13 bases between them. The CDR3 coding sequence is TGCGCCAGCAGTGATTATTCGGGGAAAGGAAACACCATATATTTT. It is translated as CASSDYSGKGNTIYF.

The rearrangement links TRBV29-1 to TRBJ1-2; 10 bases agree with TRBD1. CDR3 length: 13 amino acids. The germline V gene encodes CDR1 SQVTM and CDR2 ANQGSEA. After removal of 4 bases from V and 2 bases from J, the junction contained 1 base not matched to a gene. The CDR3 DNA reads TGCAGCGTTGGGACAGGGGGAAACTATGGCTACACCTTC. This encodes CSVGTGGNYGYTF.

A few counts support this clone. The chain couples TRBV10-2 to TRBJ1-2, with D possibly TRBD1 on 6 matching bases. Per germline, CDR1 WSHSY and CDR2 SAAADI. This CDR3 spans 13 amino acids. V was pared by 6 bases and J by 8 bases, with 16 bases between. CDR3 bases: TGCGCCAGCAGAGGGGGGAGGGGTCTGGGCTACACCTTC. It is translated as CASRGGRGLGYTF.

This clone was observed once. The gene calls are TRBV18 and TRBJ1-1, with no clear D. CDR3 size: 12 residues. The V end lost 3 bases, the J end lost 7 bases, and 9 bases lay between the germline ends. Looked up from germline, CDR1 is KGHSH and CDR2 is LQKENI. CDR3: CASSPSHGEAFF. For the CDR3, the DNA is TGTGCCAGCTCACCTTCCCACGGTGAAGCTTTCTTT. Filled out from reference TRBV18 and TRBJ1-1, the complete variable domain reads NAGVMQNPRHLVRRRGQEARLRCSPMKGHSHVYWYRQLPEEGLKFMVYLQKENIIDESGMPKERFSAEFPKEGPSILRIQQVVRGDSAAYFCASSPSHGEAFFGQGTRLTVV.

The rearrangement links TRBV18 to TRBJ1-2; D might be TRBD1 (5 bases). The CDR3 consists of 13 residues. Germline CDR1 KGHSH, CDR2 LQKENI. The V end was cut by 0 bases, the J end by 4 bases, with 6 bases between. CDR3 bases: TGTGCCAGCTCACCACCGGACACCTATGGCTACACCTTC. It specifies CASSPPDTYGYTF.

The rearrangement joins TRBV5-6 to TRBJ1-1; D not certain. V was shortened by 1 base and J by 1 base, with 5 bases between the two germline ends. This CDR3 is 13 amino acids long. Germline loops: CDR1 SGHDT, CDR2 YYEEEE. CDR3 residues: CASSLRGNTEAFF. The CDR3 nucleotides read TGTGCCAGCAGCTTGCGGGGGAACACTGAAGCTTTCTTT.

Points on this clone: Other DNA sequences in this specimen translate into the identical CDR3. CDR3 sequence reads: CASSWTGDGYTF. CDR3 nucleotide sequence: TGTGCCAGCAGTTGGACAGGGGACGGCTACACCTTC. V and J are TRBV6-5 and TRBJ1-2, with 9 bases aligning to TRBD1. This CDR3 has 12 amino acids. V dropped 4 bases and J dropped 8; count of bases not matched to a gene: 2. CDR1 and CDR2 (germline): MNHEY, SVGAGI.

V usage is TRBV9 and J usage is TRBJ2-4; maybe TRBD2 (5 bases). Germline CDR1 reads SGDLS; CDR2 reads YYNGEE. V was shortened by 3 bases and J by 1 base, with 8 bases between the two germline ends. The CDR3 is 14 amino acids. The CDR3 sequence: CASSGSGAKNIQYF. The DNA of the CDR3 is TGTGCCAGCAGCGGGTCGGGGGCCAAAAACATTCAGTACTTC.

CDR3 DNA: TGTGCCAGCCGGGTCTCAAACACTGAAGCTTTCTTT. This encodes CASRVSNTEAFF. This chain connects TRBV10-3 to TRBJ1-1, with D uncertain. V lost 10 bases and J lost 2, with 11 bases in between. The CDR3 consists of 12 residues. The germline V gene encodes CDR1 ENHRY and CDR2 SYGVKD.

The rearrangement links TRBV5-4 to TRBJ2-3; 10 bases fit TRBD2. CDR3 length: 15 residues. V trimming: 2 bases; J trimming: 2 bases; junction bases outside the gene matches: 2. Germline V gives CDR1 SGHNT, CDR2 YYREEE (reference sequence). The CDR3 here is CASSLAGGLTDTQYF. The DNA of the CDR3 is TGTGCCAGCAGCTTAGCGGGGGGGCTCACAGATACGCAGTATTTT.

The V call is TRBV12-3 or TRBV12-4, the J call TRBJ1-3, with 8 nucleotides matching TRBD1. The CDR3 runs to 12 residues. CDR3 nucleotide sequence: TGTGCATCTCGGGACAGGCGGAACACCATATATTTT. This encodes CASRDRRNTIYF.

V gene TRBV19 combines with J gene TRBJ1-6, with TRBD1 matching 8 bases. This CDR3 is 16 amino acids long. The germline V gene has CDR1 LNHDA and CDR2 SQIVND (reference sequence). The V segment lost 5 bases and the J segment 10 bases; nucleotides outside the gene matches: 13. Here the CDR3 reads CASSSRPGTGESPLHF. CDR3 sequence (DNA): TGTGCCAGTAGTTCGCGCCCCGGGACAGGTGAATCACCCCTCCACTTT. The whole variable domain, remainder taken from reference TRBV19 and TRBJ1-6, is DGGITQSPKYLFRKEGQNVTLSCEQNLNHDAMYWYRQDPGQGLRLIYYSQIVNDFQKGDIAEGYSVSREKKESFPLTVTSAQKNPTAFYLCASSSRPGTGESPLHFGNGTRLTVT.

This sequence joins TRBV5-1 and TRBJ2-1; 10 nucleotides match TRBD1. The CDR3 covers 17 residues. Germline values: CDR1 SGHRS, CDR2 YFSETQ. Losses at the gene ends were 2 bases for V and 8 bases for J; bases not matched to a gene: 13. The CDR3: CASSLFRPGQGRYEQFF. Here the CDR3 DNA reads TGCGCCAGCAGCTTATTTCGGCCGGGACAGGGGCGTTATGAGCAGTTCTTC.

This sequence joins TRBV3-1 (or the pseudogene TRBV3-2) and TRBJ2-1, with D tentatively TRBD2 (5 bases). Germline CDR1 reads LGHDT; CDR2 reads YNNKEL (reference sequence). This CDR3 contains 16 residues. With 0 bases removed from V and 5 bases from J, the gap between germline ends came to 14 bases. CDR3 bases: TGTGCCAGCAGCCAAGATGGGTGGGGAGAGAACAATGAGCAGTTCTTC. Translating gives CASSQDGWGENNEQFF.

The chain employs TRBV6-6 and TRBJ1-1; D remains unclear. Germline loops: CDR1 MNHNY, CDR2 SVGAGI (reference sequence). The CDR3 is 12 residues long. Trimming shortened V by 6 bases and J by 4 bases, and 9 bases separated the two germline ends. CDR3 sequence: CASSHISTEAFF. CDR3 in DNA: TGTGCCAGCAGCCATATCAGCACTGAAGCTTTCTTT.

This chain links TRBV25-1 with TRBJ1-1; no reliable D call. This CDR3 region has 14 residues. Deletions cut 2 bases from V and 1 base from J, with 8 bases between. Germline CDR1 reads MGHDK; CDR2 reads SYGVNS. The CDR3 nucleotides are TGTGCCAGCAGTGAAGCCCTCGGGAACACTGAAGCTTTCTTT. Translation gives CASSEALGNTEAFF.

This clone was observed once. The rearrangement links TRBV6-4 to TRBJ2-7; D gene unclear. CDR1 is MRHNA and CDR2 is SNTAGT in the germline V gene. This CDR3 is built from 12 residues. V was cut by 3 bases and J by 3 bases, with 6 bases left in between. CDR3 bases: TGTGCCAGCAGTGATCGAGTCTACGAGCAGTACGTC. Translation: CASSDRVYEQYV.